Following are 17 T cell receptor beta chains from one sample sequenced in a study of T cells in Graves' hyperthyroidism and ophthalmopathy. TCR beta CDR3 regions were amplified from RNA transcripts. Carried out on the TCR CDR3, a first-round RT-PCR used the HTBI primer set. TCRdb analysed the multiplex PCR reads with MiXCR anew, one entry per CDR3 protein. Found here are tens of thousands of distinct CDR3 sequences, roughly 45% of them singletons; the top ten hold 10%. Sequencing was performed on blood. The receptor set was obtained from a woman in her twenties or thirties with Graves' hyperthyroidism.

The J gene is TRBJ2-3, the V gene TRBV2; maybe TRBD1 (7 bases). The CDR3 spans 14 residues. From germline, CDR1 is SNHLY and CDR2 FYNNEI. CDR3 in amino acids: CARESGGIGDTQYF. The CDR3 region has the DNA TGTGCTAGAGAGTCAGGGGGGATCGGGGATACGCAGTATTTT.

On this clonotype itself: A much larger clone lies one base from this, so it may be a read error. The chain employs TRBV7-9 and TRBJ2-7; 9 positions agree with TRBD1. V trimming: 8 bases; J trimming: 3 bases; junction bases outside the gene matches: 5. Germline V lookup: CDR1 SEHNR, CDR2 FQNEAQ (reference sequence). The CDR3 spans 13 residues. The CDR3 reads CASSRGQGYEQYF. Written as DNA, the CDR3 is TGTGCCAGCTCACGGGGACAGGGCTACGAGCAGTACTTC.

Regarding this clonotype: The limits of the CDR3 on the DNA are not certain, so only TCRdb's listed CDR3 is given. The V call is TRBV6-1, the J call TRBJ1-5. The CDR3 has 14 residues if both end residues are counted. Germline V lookup: CDR1 MNHNS, CDR2 SASEGT. The CDR3 sequence is CASSEEVAVGSEHF.

The table lists this clonotype with many counts. This chain joins TRBV7-8 and TRBJ1-2, with 7 nucleotides matching TRBD1. V was pared by 2 bases and J by 5 bases, with 8 bases of the junction left unmatched. Germline CDR1 reads SGHVS; CDR2 reads FQNEAQ. CDR3 length: 15 amino acids. The CDR3: CASSLNRGPWYGYTF. For the CDR3, the DNA is TGTGCCAGCAGCTTAAATAGGGGGCCTTGGTATGGCTACACCTTC. Variable domain in full (rest from reference TRBV7-8 and TRBJ1-2): GAGVSQSPRYKVAKRGQDVALRCDPISGHVSLFWYQQALGQGPEFLTYFQNEAQLDKSGLPSDRFFAERPEGSVSTLKIQRTQQEDSAVYLCASSLNRGPWYGYTFGSGTRLTVV.

This clonotype showed up many times. The rearrangement uses TRBV4-1 and TRBJ1-3; no firm D call. The CDR3 is 15 amino acids. The germline V gene encodes CDR1 MGHRA and CDR2 YSYEKL. Trimming left V 0 bases short and J 2 bases short, with 8 bases between. The CDR3 DNA sequence: TGCGCCAGCAGCCAAGATGGCGCGACTGGAAACACCATATATTTT. This sequence encodes CASSQDGATGNTIYF.

This chain links TRBV28 with TRBJ1-4; possibly TRBD1 for D (5 bases). V was shortened by 3 bases and J by 2 bases, with 16 bases between the two germline ends. CDR1 is MDHEN and CDR2 is SYDVKM in the germline V gene. This CDR3 comprises 17 residues. The CDR3 coding sequence is TGTGCCAGCAGTTTCAGGGACCTCCGACGCACTAATGAAAAACTGTTTTTT. Its translation: CASSFRDLRRTNEKLFF.

The V gene is TRBV27, the J gene TRBJ2-7, with 10 bases identical to TRBD2. Per the germline V gene, CDR1 is MNHEY and CDR2 is SMNVEV (reference sequence). Trimming removed 8 bases from V and 7 bases from J; junction bases left unmatched: 14. This CDR3 region has 15 residues. This CDR3 is CASGGPAGGRGEQYF. In DNA form, the CDR3 reads TGTGCCAGCGGAGGACCAGCGGGAGGGAGAGGTGAGCAGTACTTC.

This chain connects TRBV20-1 to TRBJ1-1; the D gene is possibly TRBD1 (6 bases). The CDR3 is 22 residues long. Germline V gene sequence: CDR1 DFQATT, CDR2 SNEGSKA (reference sequence). In nucleotides, the CDR3 is TGCAGAGGGACTAGCGGACCACCTACTAGCACAGGGATTTGGGCTCTCAACACTGAAGCTTTCTTT. Translating it yields CRGTSGPPTSTGIWALNTEAFF.

By its share, this clonotype is medium-sized. The chain recombines TRBV2 with TRBJ2-7; D possibly corresponds to TRBD2 (5 bases). The germline CDR1 and CDR2 sequences are SNHLY and FYNNEI. This CDR3 contains 15 residues. Trimming took 6 bases from V and 0 from J, leaving 15 bases between them. The CDR3 nucleotides are TGTGCCAGCAGAGTGGACTTTCACAGCTCCTACGAGCAGTACTTC. As protein: CASRVDFHSSYEQYF. The full variable domain, with the rest looked up from reference TRBV2 and TRBJ2-7, is EPEVTQTPSHQVTQMGQEVILRCVPISNHLYFYWYRQILGQKVEFLVSFYNNEISEKSEIFDDQFSVERPDGSNFTLKIRSTKLEDSAMYFCASRVDFHSSYEQYFGPGTRLTVT.

This clonotype was recorded at least ten times. One end of the junction fails to match germline, which may point to a read error. V and J are TRBV11-3 and TRBJ2-2; 7 nucleotides match TRBD1. This CDR3 is 15 amino acids long. CDR1 is SGHNT and CDR2 is YENEEA in the germline V gene. CDR3 coding DNA: TGTGTCAGCAGCTCGCAACAGGGGACCACCGGGGAGCTGTTTTTT. Translated, it gives CVSSSQQGTTGELFF.

At least ten counts were recorded for this clonotype. The chain couples TRBV6-1 to TRBJ2-2; TRBD2 agrees at 7 bases. V lost 2 bases and J lost 1; bases outside the gene matches: 7. The germline V gene has CDR1 MNHNS and CDR2 SASEGT. The CDR3 consists of 17 residues. The CDR3 loop reads CASSELWGGGNTGELFF. The DNA of the CDR3 is TGTGCCAGCAGTGAACTGTGGGGGGGGGGGAACACCGGGGAGCTGTTTTTT.

At least ten counts were recorded for this clonotype. V usage is TRBV28 and J usage is TRBJ2-7; tentatively, D is TRBD1 (7 bases). Germline CDR1 MDHEN, CDR2 SYDVKM. Trimming took off 8 bases at V and 2 bases at J, with 16 bases between the two ends. This CDR3 is built from 14 residues. CDR3 amino acids: CASGGTADTYEQYF. The DNA of the CDR3 is TGTGCCAGCGGGGGGACAGCCGATACCTACGAGCAGTACTTC.

Judged by abundance, this clonotype is medium-sized. The V call is TRBV2, the J call TRBJ1-2; 7 bases are shared with TRBD1. Germline values: CDR1 SNHLY, CDR2 FYNNEI. The CDR3 has 14 amino acids. V was clipped by 4 bases and J by 6 bases; unmatched bases: 8. CDR3 DNA: TGTGCCAGCAGTGGGGGGACAGATTTTGATGGCTACACCTTC. Its protein is CASSGGTDFDGYTF.

For this clonotype: Here the CDR3 omits its conserved ending phenylalanine or tryptophan, so a read error is the likely source. The chain links TRBV11-2 to TRBJ2-5; 9 nucleotides align to TRBD1. This CDR3 has 15 amino acids. J was trimmed by 5 bases and V by 2 bases; bases with no gene match: 6. CDR1 is SGHAT and CDR2 is FQNNGV in the germline V gene. The CDR3 spells CASSLKDRGQETQYL. The DNA of the CDR3 is TGTGCCAGCAGCTTAAAGGACAGGGGACAGGAGACCCAGTACTTG.

This clonotype was counted at least ten times. The chain is built from TRBV11-3 and TRBJ1-1; D ambiguous. V was pared by 3 bases and J by 3 bases, with 5 bases between. The CDR3 contains 12 residues. Germline CDR1 and CDR2: SGHNT and YENEEA. The CDR3, as DNA: TGTGCCAGCAGCTTGGAGGACACTGAAGCTTTCTTT. Its translation: CASSLEDTEAFF.

This clonotype is medium-sized within its sample. V and J are TRBV20-1 and TRBJ2-7; the D gene is possibly TRBD2 (5 bases). Germline CDR1 DFQATT, CDR2 SNEGSKA (reference sequence). CDR3 length equals 14 residues. Between the trimmed V and J ends, which lost 3 bases and 3 bases, there was a span of 15 bases. The CDR3 bases are TGCAGTGCTAGCGGCCTAGCTCTCGGCTACGAGCAGTACTTC. Translating gives CSASGLALGYEQYF.

V gene TRBV20-1 combines with J gene TRBJ2-6; D gene uncertain. Between the trimmed V and J ends, which lost 3 bases and 0 bases, there was a span of 6 bases. Germline CDR1 and CDR2: DFQATT and SNEGSKA (reference sequence). CDR3 length equals 14 residues. The CDR3 region is CSARTFSGANVLTF. The DNA for the CDR3 is TGCAGTGCTAGGACCTTCTCTGGGGCCAACGTCCTGACTTTC.